The entry below gives a single TCR beta chain sequence along with its context. The target antigen is unknown. A single record per CDR3 protein comes from TCRdb applying MiXCR to the 5' RACE reads. This table holds under 50,000 distinct CDR3 sequences, 25% to 30% found once. These data come from a study of T-cell memory formation after mild COVID-19. Findings of the study overall: Mainly CM and EM harbored the contracting CD4+ clones; mainly EMRA harbored the CD8+ ones. CD4/CD8 balance held among clones contracting day 15 to 85, and later expanders leaned CD4+.

Germline values: CDR1 MNHNY, CDR2 SVGAGI (reference sequence). The CDR3 is made up of 18 amino acids. J lost 0 bases, V lost 6 bases, and 15 bases had no gene match. V gene TRBV6-6 combines with J gene TRBJ2-7, with 9 bases identical to TRBD2. The clonotype originates from a man aged 18 to 29 who had mild COVID-19 (a few samples of this study predate the infection). Cell type and time point are not known. The sample consisted of PBMCs or a T cell subset sorted from them (not recorded which). The CDR3 bases are TGTGCCAGCAGCCACGGGGGACAAGCGGGGGGTATCTCCTACGAGCAGTACTTC. Protein: CASSHGGQAGGISYEQYF.